The clone carrying this T cell receptor (beta chain) was seen once. This sample is part of a study of cytotoxic CD8 clonotypes in ibrutinib-treated CLL. The germline V gene encodes CDR1 SGHAT and CDR2 FQDESV (reference sequence). V trimming: 5 bases; J trimming: 0 bases; junction bases outside the gene matches: 5. The CDR3 loop spans 16 amino acids. Only in-frame clones appear in the TCRdb table, and some are missing; sequencing was by immunoSEQ multiplex PCR. Among roughly 200,000 clones listed, roughly three quarters were seen once. The chain combines TRBV11-1 with TRBJ2-7, with 12 bases aligning to TRBD2. The input for sequencing was PBMCs, taken after 12 months of ibrutinib treatment. This receptor was obtained from a human donor with chronic lymphocytic leukemia. CDR3 residues: CASSPRTSGASYEQYF. The CDR3 coding sequence is TGTGCCAGCAGCCCAAGGACTAGCGGGGCCTCCTACGAGCAGTACTTC.